The 19 T cell receptor beta chains below were found in one sample sequenced in a study of blood T cell repertoires in COVID-19 (TCRdb year 2020). The method was the immunoSEQ multiplex PCR assay. Drawn from immuneACCESS, this table holds only the in-frame rearrangements with V and J called that TCRdb kept. Clones are partly lost; checked studies trace under half to an unresolved V gene and leave the rest unexplained. A total of a few hundred thousand clones appear in this sample, approximately 80% of them only once. The ten most abundant clones make up about 3.2% of the sample. Sequenced: PBMCs or T cells enriched from blood (not recorded which). The receptor source for this set is a woman aged 55-70 years who had recovered from COVID-19.

The genes are TRBV5-4 and TRBJ2-7; D is undetermined. The CDR3 is made up of 15 amino acids. Deletions cut 3 bases from V and 0 bases from J, with 13 bases between. In germline, CDR1 is SGHNT, CDR2 YYREEE (reference sequence). The CDR3: CASSSYGVTSYEQYF. In DNA form, the CDR3 reads TGTGCCAGCAGCTCCTATGGAGTTACCTCCTACGAGCAGTACTTC.

The rearrangement joins TRBV30 to TRBJ1-1; D remains unclear. Germline V gene data show CDR1 as GTSNPN and CDR2 as SVGIG (reference sequence). This CDR3 is 12 amino acids long. Between the trimmed V and J ends, which lost 2 bases and 7 bases, there was a span of 11 bases. CDR3 in DNA: TGTGCCTGGAGTAACGGCGGGAGTGAAGCTTTCTTT. This encodes CAWSNGGSEAFF.

V is TRBV29-1 and J is TRBJ1-2; 8 positions agree with TRBD1. This CDR3 contains 12 residues. Trimming at V came to 4 bases and at J to 3 bases, leaving 1 base not matched to a gene. CDR1 is SQVTM and CDR2 is ANQGSEA in the germline V gene. The CDR3 DNA is TGCAGCGTTGTGGGACAGGACTATGGCTACACCTTC. It is translated as CSVVGQDYGYTF.

The rearrangement uses TRBV7-2 and TRBJ2-7, with D maybe TRBD2 (5 bases). The CDR3 contains 13 residues. From germline, CDR1 is SGHTA and CDR2 FQGNSA. Trimming removed 1 base at V and 7 bases at J, with 11 bases between. The CDR3 loop reads CASSLVRGVEQYF. As DNA, the CDR3 is TGTGCCAGCAGCTTAGTACGGGGAGTGGAGCAGTACTTC.

The V and J genes are TRBV27 and TRBJ1-1; 7 bases are a match to TRBD1. Looked up from germline, CDR1 is MNHEY and CDR2 is SMNVEV (reference sequence). V lost 1 base and J lost 1; bases outside the gene matches: 3. There are 15 residues in the CDR3. DNA for the CDR3: TGTGCCAGCAGTTTATATCCAGGGGGGAACACTGAAGCTTTCTTT. Its translation: CASSLYPGGNTEAFF.

Note on this clone: Other DNA sequences of this sample code for an identical CDR3. J is TRBJ1-1 and V is TRBV7-2; TRBD1 aligns across 7 bases. The CDR3 totals 15 residues. Germline-derived CDR1 and CDR2 are SGHTA and FQGNSA. Trimming at V came to 0 bases and at J to 2 bases, leaving 3 bases not matched to a gene. DNA for the CDR3: TGTGCCAGCAGCTTAGCCACAGGGGTTAACACTGAAGCTTTCTTT. Its translation: CASSLATGVNTEAFF.

The CDR3 reads CATDDPGDGTEAFF. The CDR3 DNA follows: TGTGCCACCGATGACCCAGGGGATGGCACTGAAGCTTTCTTT. This chain links TRBV24-1 with TRBJ1-1, with D maybe TRBD1 (6 bases). Germline V lookup: CDR1 KGHDR, CDR2 SFDVKD. The CDR3 extends over 14 amino acids. V lost 9 bases and J lost 4, with 17 bases in between.

This chain joins TRBV6-1 and TRBJ1-2, with D perhaps matching TRBD1 (5 bases). Trimming took 0 bases from V and 8 from J, leaving 10 bases between them. The CDR3 runs 13 residues. Germline values: CDR1 MNHNS, CDR2 SASEGT. CDR3 nucleotide sequence: TGTGCCAGCAGTGAAGCAGGGGATTGGGGCTACACCTTC. Translated, it gives CASSEAGDWGYTF.

The chain combines TRBV20-1 with TRBJ2-3, with D hard to call. The V gene's germline CDR1 is DFQATT and CDR2 SNEGSKA (reference sequence). The length of the CDR3 is 11 residues. V lost 6 bases and J lost 4, with 8 bases in between. This CDR3 reads CSAQISDTQYF. In DNA, the CDR3 is TGCAGTGCCCAAATTTCAGATACGCAGTATTTT.

The chain couples TRBV5-6 to TRBJ1-2; D remains ambiguous. V gave up 1 base and J gave up 9 bases, with 7 bases separating them. The V gene's germline CDR1 is SGHDT and CDR2 YYEEEE. The CDR3 covers 11 residues. CDR3 sequence reads: CASSLLGRYTF. In DNA, the CDR3 is TGTGCCAGCAGCTTGTTGGGCCGCTACACCTTC.

The chain recombines TRBV5-6 with TRBJ1-2; D perhaps matches TRBD1 (5 bases). The V end lost 2 bases, the J end lost 2 bases, and 10 bases lay between the germline ends. This CDR3 has 14 residues. The germline gives CDR1 SGHDT, CDR2 YYEEEE. The CDR3 region has the DNA TGTGCCAGCAGCTTTATAGGGGAAAACTATGGCTACACCTTC. Protein sequence: CASSFIGENYGYTF.

This clone was observed a handful of times. The gene calls are TRBV7-2 and TRBJ1-5, with 8 bases matching TRBD1. V dropped 5 bases and J dropped 2; count of bases not matched to a gene: 14. The CDR3 is 18 amino acids. In germline, CDR1 is SGHTA, CDR2 FQGNSA. CDR3 protein: CASSPDPQGASRNQPQHF. CDR3 in DNA: TGTGCCAGCAGCCCCGACCCGCAGGGGGCTTCCCGCAATCAGCCCCAGCATTTT.

This chain joins TRBV19 and TRBJ1-1; tentative D call: TRBD1 (5 bases). Trimming removed 6 bases at V and 1 base at J, with 12 bases between. The CDR3 runs to 14 residues. CDR1 and CDR2 (germline): LNHDA, SQIVND (reference sequence). CDR3 protein: CASRTVQTNTEAFF. The CDR3 DNA follows: TGTGCCAGTAGGACAGTCCAGACGAACACTGAAGCTTTCTTT.

This clone was seen more than once but under ten times. The rearrangement joins TRBV6-5 to TRBJ2-7; 11 bases align to TRBD1. The CDR3 runs to 15 residues. The germline V gene encodes CDR1 MNHEY and CDR2 SVGAGI. V shed 4 bases, J shed 5 bases, and the junction held 7 bases outside the gene matches. The CDR3, as DNA: TGTGCCAGCAGTTGGGGGACAGGGGGTGTACACGAGCAGTACTTC. Residues: CASSWGTGGVHEQYF.

The table lists this clone with a count of one. The genes are TRBV27 and TRBJ2-3, with no clear D. V was shortened by 5 bases and J by 1 base, with 16 bases between the two germline ends. Germline V CDR1 and CDR2: MNHEY, SMNVEV (reference sequence). The CDR3 runs to 16 residues. The CDR3: CASSPTDWSGTDTQYF. For the CDR3, the DNA is TGTGCCAGCAGTCCAACTGACTGGTCGGGCACAGATACGCAGTATTTT.

The chain uses TRBV28 and TRBJ1-6; 10 bases align to TRBD1. Germline V gene data show CDR1 as MDHEN and CDR2 as SYDVKM. V was clipped by 4 bases and J by 10 bases; unmatched bases: 4. The CDR3 loop spans 14 amino acids. The CDR3 spells CASSSGTGDSPLHF. CDR3 in DNA: TGTGCCAGCAGTTCCGGGACAGGGGACTCACCCCTCCACTTT.

This chain joins TRBV11-2 and TRBJ2-5; TRBD2 aligns across 13 bases. With V trimmed by 5 bases and J by 4 bases, 4 bases remained unmatched. The germline gives CDR1 SGHAT, CDR2 FQNNGV. The CDR3 has 15 residues. CDR3 region: CASSVGLAGAETQYF. As DNA, the CDR3 is TGTGCCAGCAGCGTAGGACTAGCGGGAGCAGAGACCCAGTACTTC.

In its sample, this clone was seen once. The V gene is TRBV18, the J gene TRBJ1-5; D remains unclear. Germline CDR1 KGHSH, CDR2 LQKENI. Trimming took off 1 base at V and 5 bases at J, with 12 bases between the two ends. The CDR3 sequence is 15 residues long. The CDR3: CASSPRRFADQPQHF. The DNA of the CDR3 is TGTGCCAGCTCACCACGACGGTTCGCGGATCAGCCCCAGCATTTT.

V usage is TRBV19 and J usage is TRBJ2-7; D perhaps matches TRBD1 (6 bases). CDR1 and CDR2 (germline): LNHDA, SQIVND (reference sequence). The CDR3 is 14 residues long. Trimming took 5 bases from V and 4 from J, leaving 15 bases between them. DNA for the CDR3: TGTGCCAGTAGTTCTCACAGGGTTGGGTACGAGCAGTACTTC. Translated: CASSSHRVGYEQYF.